Listed below are T cell receptor beta chains from one sample, sequenced in a study of T cell changes during pregnancy in multiple sclerosis. TCRdb keeps only in-frame clones here, not all; method: immunoSEQ multiplex PCR. The data show tens of thousands of clones, with around 90% seen just once and over 4% held by the top ten. The sample here was peripheral blood, taken after pregnancy. The receptor source for this set is a female donor in good health, enrolled as a control in a pregnancy study. The CDR3 runs from the conserved cysteine through the conserved F or W.

>TRBV19|TRBJ2-2
CASLKTSGGQNTGELFF
>TRBV7-9|TRBJ2-7
CASSFYRDRGHEQYF
>TRBV7-3|TRBJ2-3
CASSPGTSGSRDTQYF
>TRBV30|TRBJ2-7
CAWRGGVEQYF
>TRBV9|TRBJ2-3
CASGGTSGTTDTQYF
>TRBV7-9|TRBJ2-1
CASSTGLAATNEQFF
>TRBV6-5|TRBJ2-1
CASSPLAGGQFEQFF
>TRBV2|TRBJ2-1
CASILLTPGTSGLTYNEQFF
>TRBV5-1|TRBJ1-2
CASSPGLGAGYTF
>TRBV18|TRBJ1-1
CASSQDQGTEAFF
>TRBV7-9|TRBJ1-2
CASSLAPDGIYGYTF
>TRBV20-1|TRBJ2-7
CSATTSNKQYF
>TRBV10-1|TRBJ1-3
CASSPGAGNTIYF
>TRBV6-1|TRBJ2-2
CASSTGTSFSGELFF
>TRBV2|TRBJ1-5
CASLQGSNQPQHF
>TRBV25-1|TRBJ1-1
CASSAGQANTEAFF
>TRBV19|TRBJ2-7
CASSGAGTSGLYEQYF
>TRBV19|TRBJ1-1
CASSTFPGQGNTEAFF
>TRBV7-7|TRBJ2-7
CASSSAAGASEQYF
>TRBV6-1|TRBJ2-2
CASSDILAGSGELFF
>TRBV7-8|TRBJ2-1
CASSVRKANEQFF
>TRBV27|TRBJ2-7
CASSLDEQYF
>TRBV5-1|TRBJ2-7
CASSLDAGRSGDEQYF
>TRBV15|TRBJ2-4
CATSRRAEIAKNIQYF
>TRBV7-8|TRBJ1-3
CASSLVGSSGNTIYF
>TRBV6-1|TRBJ1-6
CASSQGPLHF
>TRBV7-8|TRBJ1-1
CASSLPTGANTEAFF
>TRBV18|TRBJ1-2
CASSPISASGALYGYTF
>TRBV5-1|TRBJ2-2
CASSFSGDTGELFF
>TRBV21-1|TRBJ1-1
CASKTHMNTEAFF
>TRBV28|TRBJ1-1
CASSDTGGPMNTEAFF
>TRBV29-1|TRBJ1-2
CSVEDGQGAGGYTF
>TRBV10-2|TRBJ2-3
CASSEMIGQGGADTQYF
>TRBV30|TRBJ1-2
CAWSVRQALDYGYTF
>TRBV6-1|TRBJ2-3
CASSEPQGIYSTDTQYF
>TRBV5-4|TRBJ2-5
CASSLGRWETQYF
>TRBV6-1|TRBJ2-2
CATGQGMDTGELFF
>TRBV5-1|TRBJ2-1
CASSSGRRETDEQFF
>TRBV29-1|TRBJ2-3
CSAPGLASDTQYF
>TRBV7-9|TRBJ1-1
CASSLAAAEAFF
>TRBV7-2|TRBJ1-4
CASSSGQRGEKLFF
>TRBV19|TRBJ1-6
CASTQNSGTPNSPLHF
>TRBV5-1|TRBJ1-2
CASRGQNYGYTF
>TRBV5-1|TRBJ1-4
CASSLDFLGEKLFF
>TRBV27|TRBJ2-5
CASSTHRDRGETQYF
>TRBV7-2|TRBJ2-3
CATRVAGGTDTQYF
>TRBV9|TRBJ2-2
CASSNGQAGELFF
>TRBV28|TRBJ2-7
CASTPQGTRGEQYF
>TRBV5-6|TRBJ1-4
CASSENLRPTNEKLFF
>TRBV5-1|TRBJ1-1
CASSLVQGPRYLAEAFF
>TRBV19|TRBJ2-7
CASRGAGRIPEQYF
>TRBV2|TRBJ2-4
CASSKSTVKNIQYF
>TRBV11-2|TRBJ2-1
CASSAGLREQFF
>TRBV28|TRBJ2-7
CASSPLPRTAFYEQYF